The T cell receptor beta chain under discussion was sequenced for a study of cytomegalovirus exposure and HLA in healthy donors. Overall study results and limits: Sequencing likely generated an artifact that appeared as a cluster of highly shared sequence variants. One variant, a missense change in DCLRE1C, was linked in a later analysis to TCR beta V- and J-gene trimming. Despite most TCR sequences being rare, some public TCRs occurred in many donors.

Both 60 Vbeta primers and 13 Jbeta primers went into the PCR. Original handling: In a later analysis, some 80 million unique TCR beta chains included roughly 11 million shared by two or more donors. Produced via immunoSEQ multiplex PCR; TCRdb's table is partial and in-frame only. V and J calls and clone size are given by that table; D and trimming were obtained from the DNA. The sample includes tens of thousands of clones, 66% of them seen just once. V lost 3 bases, J lost 3 bases, and 16 bases stayed unmatched. Germline loops: CDR1 KGHSH, CDR2 LQKENI. The CDR3 has 20 amino acids. On this clone: The target antigen is unknown.

The sequencing sample was made of PBMCs. The genes are TRBV18 and TRBJ2-5, with 13 bases matching TRBD2. The clonotype comes from a man aged 45-60 years in good health and CMV-seropositive. The CDR3 DNA follows: TGTGCCAGCTCACCGCGCACTAGCGGGGGGGCCAGGAGAGTGGAAGAGACCCAGTACTTC. Encoded protein: CASSPRTSGGARRVEETQYF.